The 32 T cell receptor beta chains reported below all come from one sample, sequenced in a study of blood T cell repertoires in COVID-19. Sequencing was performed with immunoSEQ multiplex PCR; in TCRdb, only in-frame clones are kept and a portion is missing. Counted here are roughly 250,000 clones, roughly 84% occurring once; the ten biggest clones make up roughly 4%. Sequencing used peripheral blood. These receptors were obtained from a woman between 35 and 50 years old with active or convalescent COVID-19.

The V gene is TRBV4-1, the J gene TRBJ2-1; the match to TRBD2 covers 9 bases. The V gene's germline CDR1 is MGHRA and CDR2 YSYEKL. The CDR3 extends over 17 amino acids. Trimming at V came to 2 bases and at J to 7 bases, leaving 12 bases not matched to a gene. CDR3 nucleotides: TGCGCCAGCAGCCAATCGGTACGGCGGGGGGGCGGGAATGAGCAGTTCTTC. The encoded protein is CASSQSVRRGGGNEQFF.

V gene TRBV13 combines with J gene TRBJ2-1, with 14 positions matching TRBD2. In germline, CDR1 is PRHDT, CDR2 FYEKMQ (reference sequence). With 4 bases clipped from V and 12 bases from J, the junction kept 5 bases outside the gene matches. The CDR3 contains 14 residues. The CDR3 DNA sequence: TGTGCCAGCAGCTCCGGGACTAGCGGGGGTGGGCAGTTCTTC. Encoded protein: CASSSGTSGGGQFF.

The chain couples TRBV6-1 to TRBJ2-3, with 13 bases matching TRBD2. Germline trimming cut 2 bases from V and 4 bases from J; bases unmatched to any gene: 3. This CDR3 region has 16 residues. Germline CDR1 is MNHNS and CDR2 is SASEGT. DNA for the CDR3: TGTGCCAGCAGTGAAACTAGCGGGGGGGGCTCAGATACGCAGTATTTT. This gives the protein CASSETSGGGSDTQYF.

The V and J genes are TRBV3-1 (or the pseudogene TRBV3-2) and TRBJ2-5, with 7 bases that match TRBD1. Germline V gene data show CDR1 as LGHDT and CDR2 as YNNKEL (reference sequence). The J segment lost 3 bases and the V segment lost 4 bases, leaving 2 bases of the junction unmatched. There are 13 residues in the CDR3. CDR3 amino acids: CASSLGTEETQYF. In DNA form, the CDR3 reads TGTGCCAGCAGCCTAGGGACAGAAGAGACCCAGTACTTC.

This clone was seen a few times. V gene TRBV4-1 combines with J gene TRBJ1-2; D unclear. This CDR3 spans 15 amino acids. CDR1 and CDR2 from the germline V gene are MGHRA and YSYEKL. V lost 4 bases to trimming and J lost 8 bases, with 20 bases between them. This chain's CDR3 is CASSPLEGRRYGYTF. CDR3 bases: TGCGCCAGCAGCCCCTTAGAGGGAAGAAGGTACGGCTACACCTTC.

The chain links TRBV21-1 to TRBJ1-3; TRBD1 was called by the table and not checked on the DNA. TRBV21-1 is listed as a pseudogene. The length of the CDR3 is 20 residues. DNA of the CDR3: TGTGCCAGCAGCAAAAATGGGGGACAGGGGGCGTCTCACTCTGGAAACACCATATATTTT. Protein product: CASSKNGGQGASHSGNTIYF.

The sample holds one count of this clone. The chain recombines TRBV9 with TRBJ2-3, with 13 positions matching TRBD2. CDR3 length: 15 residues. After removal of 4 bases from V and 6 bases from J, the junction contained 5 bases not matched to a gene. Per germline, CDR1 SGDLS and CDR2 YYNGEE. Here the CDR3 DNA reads TGTGCCAGCAGCAGCGGGACTAGCGGGGTTGATACGCAGTATTTT. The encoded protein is CASSSGTSGVDTQYF.

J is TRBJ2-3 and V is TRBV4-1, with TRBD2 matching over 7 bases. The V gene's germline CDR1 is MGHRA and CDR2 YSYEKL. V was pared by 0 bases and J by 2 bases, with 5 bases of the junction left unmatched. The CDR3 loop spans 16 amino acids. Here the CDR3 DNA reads TGCGCCAGCAGCCAAGAAATCCGGGGGGACACAGATACGCAGTATTTT. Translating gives CASSQEIRGDTDTQYF.

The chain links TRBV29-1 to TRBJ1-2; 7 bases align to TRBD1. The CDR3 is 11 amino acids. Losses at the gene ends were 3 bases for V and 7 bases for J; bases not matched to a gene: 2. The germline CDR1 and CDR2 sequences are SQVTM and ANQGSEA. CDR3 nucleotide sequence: TGCAGCGTTGAGACAGGGACTGGCTACACCTTC. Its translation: CSVETGTGYTF.

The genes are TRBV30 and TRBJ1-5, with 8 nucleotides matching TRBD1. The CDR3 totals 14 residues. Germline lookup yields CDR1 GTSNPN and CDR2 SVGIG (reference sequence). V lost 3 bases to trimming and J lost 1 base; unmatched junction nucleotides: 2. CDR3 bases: TGTGCCTGGAGACGGACAGGGAGCAATCAGCCCCAGCATTTT. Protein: CAWRRTGSNQPQHF.

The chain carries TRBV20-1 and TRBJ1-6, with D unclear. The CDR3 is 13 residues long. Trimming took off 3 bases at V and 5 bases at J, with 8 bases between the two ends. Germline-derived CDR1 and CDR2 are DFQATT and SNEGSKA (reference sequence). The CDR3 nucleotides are TGCAGTGCTAGTCTACAGAATAATTCACCCCTCCACTTT. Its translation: CSASLQNNSPLHF.

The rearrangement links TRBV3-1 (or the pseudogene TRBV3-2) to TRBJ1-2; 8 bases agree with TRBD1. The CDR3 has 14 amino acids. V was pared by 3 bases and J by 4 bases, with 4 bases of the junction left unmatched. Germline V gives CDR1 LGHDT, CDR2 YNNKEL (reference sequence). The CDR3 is CASSHETGAYGYTF. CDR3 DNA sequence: TGTGCCAGCAGCCACGAGACAGGGGCCTATGGCTACACCTTC.

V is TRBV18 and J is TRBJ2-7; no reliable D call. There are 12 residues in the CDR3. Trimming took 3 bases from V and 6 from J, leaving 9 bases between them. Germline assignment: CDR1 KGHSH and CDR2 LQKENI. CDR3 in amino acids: CASSPGVGEQYV. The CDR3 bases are TGTGCCAGCTCACCGGGCGTGGGCGAGCAGTACGTC.

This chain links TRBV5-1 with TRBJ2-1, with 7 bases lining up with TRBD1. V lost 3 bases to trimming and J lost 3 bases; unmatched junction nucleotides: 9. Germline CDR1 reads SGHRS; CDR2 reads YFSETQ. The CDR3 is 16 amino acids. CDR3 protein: CASSWEFGTDYNEQFF. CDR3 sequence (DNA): TGCGCCAGCAGCTGGGAATTTGGGACAGACTACAATGAGCAGTTCTTC.

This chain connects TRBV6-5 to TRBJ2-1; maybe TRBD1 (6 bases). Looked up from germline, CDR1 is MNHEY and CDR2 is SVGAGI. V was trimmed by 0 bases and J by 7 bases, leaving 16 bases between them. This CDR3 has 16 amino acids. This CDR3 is CASSYSITGIQNEQFF. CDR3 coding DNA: TGTGCCAGCAGTTACTCGATTACAGGGATACAGAATGAGCAGTTCTTC.

DNA for the CDR3: TGTGCCAGCAGTGGGACAGGGAGGCTGTTTTTT. Protein product: CASSGTGRLFF. The chain is built from TRBV6-2 or TRBV6-3 and TRBJ2-2; 9 bases match TRBD1. The V and J ends lost 5 bases and 13 bases, in that order; junction bases with no gene match: 2. CDR1 and CDR2 from the germline V gene are MNHEY and SVGEGT. This CDR3 contains 11 residues.

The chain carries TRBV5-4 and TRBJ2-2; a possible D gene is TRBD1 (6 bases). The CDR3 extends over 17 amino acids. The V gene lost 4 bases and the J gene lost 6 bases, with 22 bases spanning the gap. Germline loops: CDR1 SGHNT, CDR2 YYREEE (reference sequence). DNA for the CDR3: TGTGCCAGCAGCCGTGCCTTGACAGGCCCCAGGCCCGGGGAGCTGTTTTTT. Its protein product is CASSRALTGPRPGELFF.

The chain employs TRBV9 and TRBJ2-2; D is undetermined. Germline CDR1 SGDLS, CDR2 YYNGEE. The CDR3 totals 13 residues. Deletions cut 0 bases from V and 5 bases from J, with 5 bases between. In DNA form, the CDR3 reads TGTGCCAGCAGCGTAGTGACAACCGGGGAGCTGTTTTTT. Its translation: CASSVVTTGELFF. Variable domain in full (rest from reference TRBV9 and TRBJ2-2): DSGVTQTPKHLITATGQRVTLRCSPRSGDLSVYWYQQSLDQGLQFLIQYYNGEERAKGNILERFSAQQFPDLHSELNLSSLELGDSALYFCASSVVTTGELFFGEGSRLTVL.

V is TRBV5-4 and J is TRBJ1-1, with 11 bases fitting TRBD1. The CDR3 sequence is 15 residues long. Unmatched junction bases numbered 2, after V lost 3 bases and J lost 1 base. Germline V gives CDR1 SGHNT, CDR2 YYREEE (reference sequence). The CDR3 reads CASSSGTGGNTEAFF. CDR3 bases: TGTGCCAGCAGCTCTGGGACAGGGGGGAACACTGAAGCTTTCTTT.

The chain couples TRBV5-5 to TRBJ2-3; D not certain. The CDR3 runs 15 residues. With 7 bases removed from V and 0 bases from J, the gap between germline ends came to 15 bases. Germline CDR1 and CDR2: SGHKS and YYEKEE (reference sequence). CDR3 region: CASRIGVASTDTQYF. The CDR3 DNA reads TGTGCCAGCCGTATTGGTGTGGCCAGCACAGATACGCAGTATTTT.

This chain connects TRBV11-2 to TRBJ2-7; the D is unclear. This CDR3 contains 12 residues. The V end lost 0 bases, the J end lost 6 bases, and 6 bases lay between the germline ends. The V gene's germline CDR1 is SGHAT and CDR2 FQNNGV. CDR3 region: CASSLDRGEQYF. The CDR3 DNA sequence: TGTGCCAGCAGCTTAGACAGAGGCGAGCAGTACTTC.

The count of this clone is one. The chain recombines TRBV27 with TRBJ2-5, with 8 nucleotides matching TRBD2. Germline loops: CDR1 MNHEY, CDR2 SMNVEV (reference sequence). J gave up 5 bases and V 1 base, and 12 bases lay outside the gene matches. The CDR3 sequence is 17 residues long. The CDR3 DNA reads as TGTGCCAGCAGTTTATTCCCAGGTAGCGGGGAATCGGAGACCCAGTACTTC. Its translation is CASSLFPGSGESETQYF.

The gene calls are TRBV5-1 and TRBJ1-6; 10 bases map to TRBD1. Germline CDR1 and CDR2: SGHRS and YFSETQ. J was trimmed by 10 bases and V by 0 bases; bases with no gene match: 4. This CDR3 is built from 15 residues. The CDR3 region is CASSLGDRGRSPLHF. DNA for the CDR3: TGCGCCAGCAGCTTGGGAGACAGGGGGCGGTCACCCCTCCACTTT. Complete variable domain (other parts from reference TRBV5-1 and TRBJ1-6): KAGVTQTPRYLIKTRGQQVTLSCSPISGHRSVSWYQQTPGQGLQFLFEYFSETQRNKGNFPGRFSGRQFSNSRSEMNVSTLELGDSALYLCASSLGDRGRSPLHFGNGTRLTVT.

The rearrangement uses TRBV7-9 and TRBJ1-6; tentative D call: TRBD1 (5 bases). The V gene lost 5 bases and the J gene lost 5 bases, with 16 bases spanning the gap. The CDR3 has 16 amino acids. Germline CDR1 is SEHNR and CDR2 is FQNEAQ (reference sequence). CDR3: CASSPPAGWDNSPLHF. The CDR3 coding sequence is TGTGCCAGCAGCCCCCCCGCAGGGTGGGATAATTCACCCCTCCACTTT.

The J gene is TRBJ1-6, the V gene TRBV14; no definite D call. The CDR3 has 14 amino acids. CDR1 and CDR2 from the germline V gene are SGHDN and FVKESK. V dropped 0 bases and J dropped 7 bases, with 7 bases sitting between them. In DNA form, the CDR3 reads TGTGCCAGCAGCCAAGAGACGGGGAATTCACCCCTCCACTTT. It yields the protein CASSQETGNSPLHF.

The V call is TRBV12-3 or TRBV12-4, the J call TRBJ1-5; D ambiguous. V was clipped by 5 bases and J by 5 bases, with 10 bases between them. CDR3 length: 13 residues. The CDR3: CASSPRLDQPQHF. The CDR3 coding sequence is TGTGCCAGCAGTCCCAGGTTGGATCAGCCCCAGCATTTT.

The CDR3 DNA sequence: TGTGCCGGCGGGATGAGCGGGGCCAACGTCCTGACTTTC. Protein sequence: CAGGMSGANVLTF. This rearrangement joins TRBV12-3 or TRBV12-4 to TRBJ2-6; possible D gene TRBD2, 6 bases. Trimming took 11 bases from V and 4 from J, leaving 12 bases between them. The CDR3 has 13 residues.

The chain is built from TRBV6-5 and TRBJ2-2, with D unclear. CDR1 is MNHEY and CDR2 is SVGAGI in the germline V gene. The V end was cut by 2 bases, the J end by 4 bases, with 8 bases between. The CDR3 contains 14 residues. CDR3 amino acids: CASSYRPGTGELFF. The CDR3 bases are TGTGCCAGCAGTTACCGTCCGGGCACCGGGGAGCTGTTTTTT.

The CDR3 nucleotides are TGTGCCAGCAGCTTAACGGCCGAGGGTTCGCATGGCTACACCTTC. Its translation is CASSLTAEGSHGYTF. This sequence joins TRBV7-3 and TRBJ1-2; D not resolved. CDR1 SGHTA and CDR2 FQGTGA come from the germline V gene. CDR3 size: 15 residues. Trimming cost V 0 bases and J 6 bases, with 14 bases left between them.

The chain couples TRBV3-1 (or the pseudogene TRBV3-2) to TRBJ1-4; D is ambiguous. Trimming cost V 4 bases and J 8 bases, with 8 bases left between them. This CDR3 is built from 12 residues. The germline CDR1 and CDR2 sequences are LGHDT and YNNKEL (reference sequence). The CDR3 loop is CASSLGREKLFF. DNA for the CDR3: TGTGCCAGCAGCCTCGGTCGGGAAAAACTGTTTTTT.

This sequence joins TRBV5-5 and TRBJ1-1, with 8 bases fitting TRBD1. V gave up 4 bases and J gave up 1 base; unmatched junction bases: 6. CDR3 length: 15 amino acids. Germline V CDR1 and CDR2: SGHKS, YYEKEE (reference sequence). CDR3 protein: CASSLTGTGNTEAFF. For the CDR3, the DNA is TGTGCCAGCAGCCTAACCGGGACAGGGAACACTGAAGCTTTCTTT.

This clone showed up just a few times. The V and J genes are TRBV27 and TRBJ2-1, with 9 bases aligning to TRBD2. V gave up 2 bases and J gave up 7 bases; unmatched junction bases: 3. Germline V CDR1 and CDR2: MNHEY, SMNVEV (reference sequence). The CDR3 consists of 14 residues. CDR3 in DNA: TGTGCCAGCAGTTTAGCTAGCGGGGCTAATGAGCAGTTCTTC. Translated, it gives CASSLASGANEQFF.